This T cell receptor (beta chain) stems from a study of control samples from healthy donors and cancer patients. Assay used: immunoSEQ multiplex PCR; TCRdb lists only in-frame clones, some missing. The sample shows roughly 130,000 clones, roughly 90% of them seen only once. CDR3 length: 13 amino acids. V gave up 4 bases and J gave up 10 bases; unmatched junction bases: 4. Germline V gene sequence: CDR1 SGHNT, CDR2 YYREEE (reference sequence). The J gene is TRBJ2-1, the V gene TRBV5-4; 11 bases match TRBD1. The material sequenced was blood. This TCR was recovered from a man between 50 and 59 years old in good health. This CDR3 reads CASSDRDRGEQFF. In nucleotides, the CDR3 is TGTGCCAGCAGCGACCGGGACAGGGGGGAGCAGTTCTTC.